Below, 14 T cell receptor beta chains from the same sample are listed, as sequenced in a study of T cell clonotyping in hematopoietic cell transplantation. Clones were read by immunoSEQ multiplex PCR, and TCRdb kept only the in-frame ones, dropping some. The sample lists under 30,000 clones, 60% to 85% occurring once. The time point is: recipient sample about 28 days before transplant, after cytoreduction. The input for sequencing was peripheral blood mononuclear cells, taken before stem cell transplant. Every receptor here comes from a woman in her 30s with chronic myeloid leukemia. Some clones in this sample may be carry-over from other donors' samples.

This chain connects TRBV4-3 to TRBJ2-1; D is uncertain. Germline V gene data show CDR1 as LGHNA and CDR2 as YSLEER. CDR3 length: 16 residues. The germline V and J ends were trimmed by 0 bases and 0 bases, with 9 bases remaining between them. CDR3: CASSQDWRSSYNEQFF. The DNA of the CDR3 is TGCGCCAGCAGCCAAGATTGGAGAAGCTCCTACAATGAGCAGTTCTTC.

The gene calls are TRBV30 and TRBJ1-1; tentatively, D is TRBD1 (6 bases). The germline gives CDR1 GTSNPN, CDR2 SVGIG (reference sequence). Trimming took off 4 bases at V and 6 bases at J, with 12 bases between the two ends. The CDR3 runs to 12 residues. CDR3 nucleotides: TGTGCCTGGAATCAGGGGCTCGCTGAAGCTTTCTTT. It specifies CAWNQGLAEAFF.

V and J are TRBV29-1 and TRBJ1-1, with 8 bases lining up with TRBD1. The length of the CDR3 is 14 residues. Unmatched junction bases numbered 6, after V lost 6 bases and J lost 0 bases. Germline lookup yields CDR1 SQVTM and CDR2 ANQGSEA. The CDR3 DNA reads TGCAGCGTCGGGCCAGGGGGCATGAACACTGAAGCTTTCTTT. Protein sequence: CSVGPGGMNTEAFF.

This clone was recorded once. The rearrangement links TRBV6-6 to TRBJ2-3, with unresolved D. The CDR3 covers 12 residues. V was shortened by 8 bases and J by 2 bases, with 8 bases between the two germline ends. Germline CDR1 is MNHNY and CDR2 is SVGAGI (reference sequence). The CDR3 DNA sequence: TGTGCCAGCGTCGGAAACACAGATACGCAGTATTTT. It specifies CASVGNTDTQYF.

The chain carries TRBV23-1 and TRBJ2-5; D is perhaps TRBD1 (6 bases). TRBV23-1 is recorded as an ORF, its role being uncertain. Trimming removed 7 bases at V and 0 bases at J, with 21 bases between. The CDR3 consists of 17 residues. The CDR3 here is CASKGAPDSRYQETQYF. The DNA of the CDR3 is TGCGCCAGCAAAGGGGCACCGGACAGTAGATACCAAGAGACCCAGTACTTC.

The chain recombines TRBV7-9 with TRBJ1-2, with 9 bases aligning to TRBD1. The CDR3 is made up of 15 amino acids. Germline CDR1 SEHNR, CDR2 FQNEAQ (reference sequence). V shed 6 bases, J shed 8 bases, and the junction held 13 bases outside the gene matches. The CDR3 is CASRSGQGLVWGYTF. The CDR3 region has the DNA TGTGCCAGCAGATCTGGACAGGGGCTGGTGTGGGGCTACACCTTC.

The rearrangement joins TRBV7-9 to TRBJ1-1; D uncertain. Trimming stripped 5 bases from V and 1 base from J, with 8 bases between. The CDR3 has 13 amino acids. The germline V gene encodes CDR1 SEHNR and CDR2 FQNEAQ (reference sequence). The CDR3 sequence: CASSLNSNTEAFF. In DNA, the CDR3 is TGTGCCAGCAGCCTGAATTCGAACACTGAAGCTTTCTTT.

CDR3 amino acids: CASSLGGSVFGDYGYTF. The CDR3, as DNA: TGTGCCAGTAGTTTAGGGGGATCGGTGTTTGGGGACTATGGCTACACCTTC. The rearrangement joins TRBV19 to TRBJ1-2; weak D call: TRBD1 (6 bases). Germline V CDR1 and CDR2: LNHDA, SQIVND (reference sequence). Trimming pared 5 bases from V and 3 bases from J, leaving 22 bases between. The CDR3 consists of 17 residues.

This clone was detected only once. This chain joins TRBV30 and TRBJ1-1, with D unclear. Germline V gives CDR1 GTSNPN, CDR2 SVGIG (reference sequence). V was pared by 0 bases and J by 1 base, with 6 bases between. CDR3 length equals 13 residues. Here the CDR3 reads CAWSVRQNTEAFF. The CDR3 nucleotides are TGTGCCTGGAGTGTAAGACAGAACACTGAAGCTTTCTTT.

The genes are TRBV28 and TRBJ1-5, with D tentatively TRBD1 (5 bases). The germline V gene has CDR1 MDHEN and CDR2 SYDVKM. The CDR3 consists of 12 residues. V was clipped by 7 bases and J by 4 bases, with 8 bases between them. The DNA for the CDR3 is TGTGCCAGCACGGACACAAATCAGCCCCAGCATTTT. Amino acids: CASTDTNQPQHF.

Only a few counts were recorded for this clone. This chain's CDR3 is CASSYGTANYGYTF. The CDR3 DNA is TGTGCCAGCAGTTACGGGACAGCTAACTATGGCTACACCTTC. The chain combines TRBV6-6 with TRBJ1-2, with TRBD1 matching over 7 bases. V trimming: 2 bases; J trimming: 0 bases; junction bases outside the gene matches: 0. CDR3 size: 14 residues. CDR1 and CDR2 from the germline V gene are MNHNY and SVGAGI (reference sequence).

This clone was seen a single time. V gene TRBV6-1 combines with J gene TRBJ2-1; D is unresolved. The CDR3 runs to 11 residues. Trimming took 6 bases from V and 10 from J, leaving 10 bases between them. The germline V gene encodes CDR1 MNHNS and CDR2 SASEGT. CDR3 nucleotides: TGTGCCAGCAGAACCCTATCAGAGCAGTTCTTC. It yields the protein CASRTLSEQFF.

The V call is TRBV6-5, the J call TRBJ1-2; 12 nucleotides align to TRBD1. The CDR3 consists of 16 residues. Germline-derived CDR1 and CDR2 are MNHEY and SVGAGI. V shed 4 bases, J shed 7 bases, and the junction held 10 bases outside the gene matches. The CDR3 here is CASSSPGQGASVGYTF. CDR3 DNA sequence: TGTGCCAGCAGTTCACCGGGACAGGGGGCATCCGTTGGCTACACCTTC.

This clone was seen once. The chain carries TRBV7-2 and TRBJ2-3; TRBD2 agrees at 9 bases. After removal of 5 bases from V and 4 bases from J, the junction contained 10 bases not matched to a gene. This CDR3 has 16 residues. Germline assignment: CDR1 SGHTA and CDR2 FQGNSA. CDR3 sequence reads: CASSPSRGGTADTQYF. Written as DNA, the CDR3 is TGTGCCAGCAGCCCCTCGCGGGGGGGCACGGCAGATACGCAGTATTTT.